What follows are 20 T cell receptor beta chains derived from one specimen sequenced in a study of blood T cell repertoires in COVID-19. The method was immunoSEQ multiplex PCR; TCRdb's version includes in-frame clones alone and lacks a portion of them. This sample yields some 97,000 clones, of which about 90% are seen a single time; around 7.2% belongs to the top ten. The sample consisted of peripheral blood. The receptors stem from a man between 25 and 39 years old in a cohort sampled during active COVID-19.

V is TRBV5-1 and J is TRBJ1-2; TRBD1 might be the D (6 bases). The CDR3 contains 17 residues. CDR1 SGHRS and CDR2 YFSETQ come from the germline V gene. Trimming shortened V by 0 bases and J by 4 bases, and 19 bases separated the two germline ends. In DNA form, the CDR3 reads TGCGCCAGCAGCTTGGTGGAGGGGGGGACTTATCCCTATGGCTACACCTTC. It encodes CASSLVEGGTYPYGYTF.

This clone was seen a few times. This chain links TRBV6-5 with TRBJ1-2, with a weak D call TRBD1 (6 bases). The CDR3 totals 13 residues. Germline V lookup: CDR1 MNHEY, CDR2 SVGAGI. Trimming took off 5 bases at V and 4 bases at J, with 11 bases between the two ends. In DNA form, the CDR3 reads TGTGCCAGCAGTACACAGGGAGCCTATGGCTACACCTTC. Amino acids: CASSTQGAYGYTF.

The V call is TRBV9, the J call TRBJ1-2; 9 bases align to TRBD1. V lost 2 bases, J lost 3 bases, and 2 bases stayed unmatched. Germline CDR1 SGDLS, CDR2 YYNGEE. This CDR3 region has 14 residues. The CDR3 bases are TGTGCCAGCAGCGTTCGGACAGGGGACTATGGCTACACCTTC. This encodes CASSVRTGDYGYTF.

The rearrangement joins TRBV9 to TRBJ2-7; possibly TRBD2 for D (7 bases). Germline V lookup: CDR1 SGDLS, CDR2 YYNGEE. CDR3 length equals 16 residues. Trimming shortened V by 3 bases and J by 3 bases, and 19 bases separated the two germline ends. CDR3 coding DNA: TGTGCCAGCAGCGAGGGGCACAGGGCGGGGGTCTACGAGCAGTACTTC. Encoded protein: CASSEGHRAGVYEQYF.

CDR3 DNA: TGTGCCAGCAGCCCCGCCCGATTAGACAGGGGGAAGACTGAAGCTTTCTTT. Its translation: CASSPARLDRGKTEAFF. The chain carries TRBV7-2 and TRBJ1-1; 9 positions match TRBD1. Germline V lookup: CDR1 SGHTA, CDR2 FQGNSA. This CDR3 has 17 amino acids. Germline trimming cut 5 bases from V and 5 bases from J; bases unmatched to any gene: 15.

This chain joins TRBV30 and TRBJ2-7, with D perhaps matching TRBD1 (6 bases). The V gene's germline CDR1 is GTSNPN and CDR2 SVGIG (reference sequence). V was clipped by 2 bases and J by 6 bases, with 20 bases between them. The CDR3 consists of 15 residues. CDR3: CAWSTTLIGGSEQYF. The CDR3 DNA is TGTGCCTGGAGTACAACCCTGATTGGGGGCAGCGAGCAGTACTTC.

This chain connects TRBV7-6 to TRBJ2-2, with D tentatively TRBD2 (6 bases). Germline CDR1 reads SGHVS; CDR2 reads FNYEAQ. This CDR3 has 14 amino acids. V was cut by 5 bases and J by 6 bases, with 13 bases left in between. The CDR3 sequence is CASSLRWGAGELFF. CDR3 bases: TGTGCCAGCAGCCTAAGATGGGGGGCCGGGGAGCTGTTTTTT.

The chain employs TRBV19 and TRBJ1-1; D is ambiguous. The CDR3 is 14 amino acids. Germline lookup yields CDR1 LNHDA and CDR2 SQIVND (reference sequence). V lost 7 bases and J 4 bases, leaving 16 bases between the germline ends. The CDR3 DNA reads TGTGCCAGTACTTCTCAGGTAGACGGCACTGAAGCTTTCTTT. It specifies CASTSQVDGTEAFF.

V and J are TRBV9 and TRBJ2-3, with no clear D. Germline V CDR1 and CDR2: SGDLS, YYNGEE. V lost 3 bases and J lost 2, with 4 bases in between. The CDR3 spans 12 residues. DNA for the CDR3: TGTGCCAGCAGCGAAGCCACAGATACGCAGTATTTT. Translated: CASSEATDTQYF.

This clone has only a few counts. V usage is TRBV19 and J usage is TRBJ1-5; D might be TRBD1 (5 bases). Looked up from germline, CDR1 is LNHDA and CDR2 is SQIVND (reference sequence). CDR3 length equals 13 residues. Trimming removed 9 bases from V and 5 bases from J, with 14 bases in between. CDR3 sequence reads: CASERGQDQPQHF. The CDR3 region has the DNA TGTGCCAGCGAAAGGGGCCAAGATCAGCCCCAGCATTTT.

The chain is built from TRBV6-9 and TRBJ1-5; D not resolved. Germline V gives CDR1 MNHGY, CDR2 SVAAGI. V dropped 2 bases and J dropped 9 bases, with 11 bases sitting between them. This CDR3 region has 13 residues. CDR3 in amino acids: CASSYRASGPQHF. CDR3 DNA: TGTGCCAGCAGTTATCGAGCCTCAGGGCCCCAGCATTTT.

The CDR3 protein is CASSGGQLNTEAFF. CDR3 nucleotide sequence: TGCGCCAGCAGCGGGGGACAGCTAAACACTGAAGCTTTCTTT. V and J are TRBV5-1 and TRBJ1-1, with 7 bases that match TRBD1. The CDR3 runs 14 residues. Looked up from germline, CDR1 is SGHRS and CDR2 is YFSETQ. J gave up 2 bases and V 4 bases, and 5 bases lay outside the gene matches.

V and J are TRBV6-6 and TRBJ1-1; TRBD1 is a possible D gene (5 bases). V lost 5 bases and J 0 bases, leaving 13 bases between the germline ends. There are 15 residues in the CDR3. Germline V gene lookup returns CDR1 MNHNY and CDR2 SVGAGI (reference sequence). DNA of the CDR3: TGTGCCAGCAGTGGCGGGACGGTCATGAACACTGAAGCTTTCTTT. Protein product: CASSGGTVMNTEAFF.

This chain connects TRBV24-1 to TRBJ1-5; TRBD1 agrees at 10 bases. Per the germline V gene, CDR1 is KGHDR and CDR2 is SFDVKD. CDR3 length: 19 residues. V trimming: 3 bases; J trimming: 2 bases; junction bases outside the gene matches: 12. DNA of the CDR3: TGTGCCACCAGTGATCCGACCGGGACAGGGGACGAGGGCAATCAGCCCCAGCATTTT. Translating it yields CATSDPTGTGDEGNQPQHF.

This clone was counted only a few times. The chain uses TRBV7-6 and TRBJ1-6; 9 nucleotides agree with TRBD1. The CDR3 consists of 14 residues. Germline V gene sequence: CDR1 SGHVS, CDR2 FNYEAQ. The ends lost 5 bases at V and 11 bases at J; junction bases unmatched: 7. DNA of the CDR3: TGTGCCAGCAGCACACCGGGACAGGGTGCACCCCTCCACTTT. Translating gives CASSTPGQGAPLHF.

This chain links TRBV6-5 with TRBJ1-2, with unresolved D. This CDR3 contains 14 residues. Trimming took 2 bases from V and 5 from J, leaving 12 bases between them. Germline CDR1 is MNHEY and CDR2 is SVGAGI. CDR3: CASSYVQDSYGYTF. CDR3 bases: TGTGCCAGCAGTTACGTCCAGGACTCGTATGGCTACACCTTC.

The chain links TRBV6-2 or TRBV6-3 to TRBJ2-2; tentatively, D is TRBD1 (5 bases). V dropped 6 bases and J dropped 7 bases, with 15 bases sitting between them. Germline V CDR1 and CDR2: MNHEY, SVGEGT. The CDR3 is 14 residues long. The CDR3 spells CASSLRRRDGELFF. CDR3 coding DNA: TGTGCCAGCAGCCTCCGCCGCAGGGACGGGGAGCTGTTTTTT.

This sequence joins TRBV4-1 and TRBJ1-2, with a tentative D call TRBD1 (5 bases). Trimming removed 4 bases from V and 5 bases from J, with 11 bases in between. CDR3 size: 13 residues. The germline V gene encodes CDR1 MGHRA and CDR2 YSYEKL. The CDR3 region has the DNA TGCGCCAGCAGCCGGGGGGGAGGGTATGGCTACACCTTC. Its translation: CASSRGGGYGYTF.

The chain is built from TRBV15 and TRBJ2-1; 13 nucleotides match TRBD2. Germline V CDR1 and CDR2: LNHNV, YYDKDF (reference sequence). After removal of 0 bases from V and 6 bases from J, the junction contained 8 bases not matched to a gene. The CDR3 sequence is 18 residues long. This CDR3 reads CATSRDPTSGGDINEQFF. Written as DNA, the CDR3 is TGTGCCACCAGCAGAGATCCCACTAGCGGGGGGGACATCAATGAGCAGTTCTTC.

The chain employs TRBV7-7 and TRBJ2-2; the D gene is possibly TRBD2 (6 bases). The germline V gene has CDR1 SSHAT and CDR2 FNYEAQ (reference sequence). V lost 5 bases, J lost 2 bases, and 12 bases lay in between. The CDR3 extends over 15 amino acids. The CDR3 DNA reads TGTGCCAGCAGCCCTGGACTATACAACACCGGGGAGCTGTTTTTT. Translation gives CASSPGLYNTGELFF. Based on the CDR3 plus reference TRBV7-7 and TRBJ2-2, the full variable domain is GAGVSQSPRYKVTKRGQDVTLRCDPISSHATLYWYQQALGQGPEFLTYFNYEAQPDKSGLPSDRFSAERPEGSISTLTIQRTEQRDSAMYRCASSPGLYNTGELFFGEGSRLTVL.